A selection of T cell receptor beta chains follows, all from one sample in a study of blood T cell repertoires in COVID-19. Measured with immunoSEQ multiplex PCR; TCRdb has only the in-frame clones, and not every one. The sample shows around 370,000 clones, 90% of them seen only once. Sequencing was carried out using peripheral blood. These receptor sequences come from a man aged 18 to 29 with active or convalescent COVID-19. Both conserved end residues are part of each CDR3. D genes are given only for firm matches. Where a row states a size, it is once, few, many or the class of an expanded clone; other rows omit it.

>TRBD1|TRBV5-5|NA|TRBJ2-1
TGTGCCAGCAGTTCCGGGACAGGATCATACAATGAGCAGTTCTTC
CASSSGTGSYNEQFF
>NA|TRBV18|NA|TRBJ2-1
TGTGCCAGCTCACCACCGACCTCGGCGGGGATACGAGAGCAGTTCTTC
CASSPPTSAGIREQFF
>NA|TRBV10-1|NA|TRBJ2-7
TGCGCCAGCAGCCTTGAGGAGGTCCCCTGCGAGCAGTACTTC
CASSLEEVPCEQYF
>TRBD2|TRBV29-1|NA|TRBJ2-7
TGCAGCGTTGGAGGACTAGCGATTACCAACTCCTACGAGCAGTACTTC
CSVGGLAITNSYEQYF
>NA|TRBV27|NA|TRBJ1-5
TGTGCCAGCAGTTATGTCCTTCCCTCGCAGGGCAATCAGCCCCAGCATTTT
CASSYVLPSQGNQPQHF
>TRBD1|TRBV5-1|NA|TRBJ1-2
TGCGCCAGCAGCCTCATGGGACAGGGTTCGGGTGGCTACACCTTC
CASSLMGQGSGGYTF
>NA|TRBV28|NA|TRBJ2-7
TGTGCCAGCAGCCGGGAGATCGCCTACGAGCAGTACTTC
CASSREIAYEQYF
>NA|TRBV28|NA|TRBJ1-6
TGTGCCAGCAGTTTATGGGACAGAGCAGCGAATTCACCCCTCCACTTT
CASSLWDRAANSPLHF
>NA|TRBV19|NA|TRBJ2-7
TGTGCCAGTAGTACCCGGCGGGACGAGCAGTACTTC
CASSTRRDEQYF
>TRBD1|TRBV5-4|NA|TRBJ2-7
TGTGCCAGCAGCTCCTTACAGGGGTCAGGGGAGCAGTACTTC
CASSSLQGSGEQYF
>NA|TRBV2|NA|TRBJ1-2
TGTGCCAGCAGTTCAGGGGTGAGGGGCTACACCTTC
CASSSGVRGYTF
>TRBD1|TRBV28|NA|TRBJ1-6
TGTGCCAGCAGTACAGGGGGCGGTGGCTCACCCCTCCACTTT
CASSTGGGGSPLHF
>TRBD1|TRBV10-3|NA|TRBJ1-5
TGTGCCATCAGTACCGGGACAGACAATCAGCCCCAGCATTTT
CAISTGTDNQPQHF
>TRBD1|TRBV7-8|NA|TRBJ1-2
TGTGCCAGCAGCAGAAGGGACAGGGATTCTGGCTACACCTTC
CASSRRDRDSGYTF
>TRBD1|TRBV2|few|TRBJ1-4
TGTGCCAGCAGTGACCACAGGGGAGGTGAAAAACTGTTTTTT
CASSDHRGGEKLFF